A single sample gave rise to the 19 T cell receptor beta chains below, sequenced in a study of blood T cell repertoires in COVID-19. The method was immunoSEQ multiplex PCR; TCRdb's version includes in-frame clones alone and lacks a portion of them. The sample contains 250,000 to 350,000 clones, approximately 84% of which appear only once. Sequenced sample: peripheral blood. Source of these receptors: a human donor with COVID-19, enrolled during active disease. The donor label of this sample is uncertain.

The chain links TRBV9 to TRBJ1-4; 9 positions match TRBD1. Looked up from germline, CDR1 is SGDLS and CDR2 is YYNGEE. The CDR3 is 14 amino acids. V lost 0 bases to trimming and J lost 8 bases; unmatched junction nucleotides: 2. The CDR3 spells CASSVGGTGEKLFF. The DNA for the CDR3 is TGTGCCAGCAGCGTAGGTGGGACAGGGGAAAAACTGTTTTTT. The entire variable domain, with the rest obtained from reference TRBV9 and TRBJ1-4, is as follows: DSGVTQTPKHLITATGQRVTLRCSPRSGDLSVYWYQQSLDQGLQFLIQYYNGEERAKGNILERFSAQQFPDLHSELNLSSLELGDSALYFCASSVGGTGEKLFFGSGTQLSVL.

The chain carries TRBV19 and TRBJ2-7; the match to TRBD1 covers 8 bases. The germline V gene encodes CDR1 LNHDA and CDR2 SQIVND (reference sequence). The CDR3 covers 13 residues. V shed 5 bases and J 1 base; nucleotides not matched to a gene: 1. Here the CDR3 DNA reads TGTGCCAGTAGTGGGACAGGATCCTACGAGCAGTACTTC. Translated, it gives CASSGTGSYEQYF.

V is TRBV5-1 and J is TRBJ2-7; maybe TRBD2 (7 bases). Germline lookup yields CDR1 SGHRS and CDR2 YFSETQ. The CDR3 has 16 residues. Trimming shortened V by 1 base and J by 5 bases, and 19 bases separated the two germline ends. The CDR3: CASSLFQLRGGNEQYF. In nucleotides, the CDR3 is TGCGCCAGCAGCTTGTTTCAACTTAGGGGGGGTAACGAGCAGTACTTC.

The chain uses TRBV27 and TRBJ2-7, with 10 bases lining up with TRBD2. Germline values: CDR1 MNHEY, CDR2 SMNVEV (reference sequence). The V segment lost 3 bases and the J segment 3 bases; nucleotides outside the gene matches: 5. CDR3 length: 15 amino acids. The CDR3 region is CASSFQSSGSYEQYF. For the CDR3, the DNA is TGTGCCAGCAGTTTTCAGTCTAGCGGGAGCTACGAGCAGTACTTC.

V gene TRBV28 combines with J gene TRBJ1-6; the D is unclear. Deletions cut 5 bases from V and 6 bases from J, with 14 bases between. CDR3 length: 15 residues. CDR1 is MDHEN, CDR2 SYDVKM, per germline. For the CDR3, the DNA is TGTGCCAGCAGTCCAATCACACCTCCTAATTCACCCCTCCACTTT. Its protein is CASSPITPPNSPLHF. Full variable domain (missing parts from reference TRBV28 and TRBJ1-6): DVKVTQSSRYLVKRTGEKVFLECVQDMDHENMFWYRQDPGLGLRLIYFSYDVKMKEKGDIPEGYSVSREKKERFSLILESASTNQTSMYLCASSPITPPNSPLHFGNGTRLTVT.

This rearrangement joins TRBV6-5 to TRBJ2-7; D possibly corresponds to TRBD2 (6 bases). Trimming stripped 6 bases from V and 2 bases from J, with 11 bases between. The CDR3 has 13 residues. The germline V gene encodes CDR1 MNHEY and CDR2 SVGAGI. The CDR3 loop reads CASRQTSPYEQYF. DNA for the CDR3: TGTGCCAGCAGGCAGACTAGTCCCTACGAGCAGTACTTC.

The chain couples TRBV15 to TRBJ2-3; tentatively, D is TRBD1 (5 bases). The CDR3 totals 14 residues. Germline loops: CDR1 LNHNV, CDR2 YYDKDF (reference sequence). Trimming cost V 8 bases and J 6 bases, with 18 bases left between them. The chain's CDR3 is CATGPLIGADTQYF. The CDR3 DNA is TGTGCCACCGGGCCATTGATAGGGGCCGATACGCAGTATTTT.

This chain links TRBV3-1 (or the pseudogene TRBV3-2) with TRBJ2-1; TRBD2 aligns across 13 bases. This CDR3 has 17 residues. Germline trimming cut 4 bases from V and 3 bases from J; bases unmatched to any gene: 6. The germline gives CDR1 LGHDT, CDR2 YNNKEL (reference sequence). The CDR3 nucleotides are TGTGCCAGCAGCCGTCGACTAGCGGGGGGTAACTACAATGAGCAGTTCTTC. Its translation: CASSRRLAGGNYNEQFF.

This clone occurred once. This chain connects TRBV28 to TRBJ2-2; TRBD2 aligns across 7 bases. CDR1 and CDR2 (germline): MDHEN, SYDVKM. Trimming cost V 5 bases and J 3 bases; bases outside gene matches: 3. The CDR3 contains 14 residues. The CDR3 nucleotides are TGTGCCAGCAGTCCCGGGAGGTACACCGGGGAGCTGTTTTTT. Protein: CASSPGRYTGELFF.

This sequence joins TRBV19 and TRBJ2-2, with 14 positions matching TRBD2. Looked up from germline, CDR1 is LNHDA and CDR2 is SQIVND (reference sequence). The CDR3 spans 17 residues. Trimming at V came to 4 bases and at J to 7 bases, leaving 8 bases not matched to a gene. CDR3 residues: CASSTGLAGARGGELFF. As DNA, the CDR3 is TGTGCCAGTAGTACGGGACTAGCGGGAGCACGGGGCGGGGAGCTGTTTTTT.

The V call is TRBV19, the J call TRBJ2-5; TRBD1 might be the D (6 bases). The CDR3 is 15 residues long. CDR1 is LNHDA, CDR2 SQIVND, per germline (reference sequence). V lost 5 bases, J lost 6 bases, and 19 bases lay in between. The CDR3 DNA sequence: TGTGCCAGTAGTCCATCTCCTGGACAGTCCAAGACCCAGTACTTC. It translates to CASSPSPGQSKTQYF.

A single count supports this clone. This rearrangement joins TRBV10-3 to TRBJ1-2, with 9 bases lining up with TRBD1. This CDR3 has 14 amino acids. V lost 6 bases, J lost 7 bases, and 9 bases stayed unmatched. Germline V gene sequence: CDR1 ENHRY, CDR2 SYGVKD. The CDR3 DNA reads TGTGCCATCAGCGGAACAGGGGGCGCTGGTGGCTACACCTTC. Its translation: CAISGTGGAGGYTF.

V usage is TRBV5-1 and J usage is TRBJ1-2; 8 positions match TRBD1. The CDR3 covers 16 residues. CDR1 SGHRS and CDR2 YFSETQ come from the germline V gene. V dropped 4 bases and J dropped 0; count of bases not matched to a gene: 8. CDR3 loop: CASSPGTGGANYGYTF. In nucleotides, the CDR3 is TGCGCCAGCAGCCCAGGGACAGGAGGAGCTAACTATGGCTACACCTTC.

This chain uses TRBV5-8 with TRBJ1-5; 7 bases map to TRBD1. Germline-derived CDR1 and CDR2 are SGHTS and YDEGEE. The trim removed 4 bases at V and 0 bases at J, leaving 4 bases unmatched. CDR3 length: 15 amino acids. This CDR3 reads CASSEGQNSNQPQHF. CDR3 bases: TGTGCCAGCAGCGAGGGACAGAATAGCAATCAGCCCCAGCATTTT.

This clone was detected once. The chain joins TRBV5-6 to TRBJ2-7; TRBD2 matches 9 bases. The V segment lost 5 bases and the J segment 3 bases; nucleotides outside the gene matches: 6. This CDR3 has 14 residues. CDR1 SGHDT and CDR2 YYEEEE come from the germline V gene. CDR3 sequence reads: CASSLREGVYEQYF. In nucleotides, the CDR3 is TGTGCCAGCAGTTTGCGGGAGGGGGTCTACGAGCAGTACTTC. Based on the CDR3 plus reference TRBV5-6 and TRBJ2-7, the full variable domain is DAGVTQSPTHLIKTRGQQVTLRCSPKSGHDTVSWYQQALGQGPQFIFQYYEEEERQRGNFPDRFSGHQFPNYSSELNVNALLLGDSALYLCASSLREGVYEQYFGPGTRLTVT.

The chain combines TRBV7-3 with TRBJ2-1; perhaps TRBD1 as D (5 bases). The V gene's germline CDR1 is SGHTA and CDR2 FQGTGA. V was clipped by 2 bases and J by 8 bases, with 13 bases between them. The CDR3 is 14 residues long. The CDR3 bases are TGTGCCAGCAGCTTAGAGAGGCAGGGCCATGAGCAGTTCTTC. It yields the protein CASSLERQGHEQFF.

The chain joins TRBV28 to TRBJ2-5; 7 nucleotides align to TRBD2. Looked up from germline, CDR1 is MDHEN and CDR2 is SYDVKM. CDR3 length: 16 residues. Trimming took 2 bases from V and 1 from J; bases not matched to a gene: 7. The CDR3 nucleotides read TGTGCCAGCAGTTTAGGTGGGGGGGTCAGCCAAGAGACCCAGTACTTC. Protein product: CASSLGGGVSQETQYF.

The V and J genes are TRBV30 and TRBJ2-5; perhaps TRBD2 as D (6 bases). The V gene's germline CDR1 is GTSNPN and CDR2 SVGIG (reference sequence). The CDR3 extends over 13 amino acids. The V and J ends lost 0 bases and 4 bases respectively, with 9 bases between them. The CDR3 DNA reads as TGTGCCTGGAGTGTGGGGAGGCTAGAGACCCAGTACTTC. This codes for CAWSVGRLETQYF.

The chain recombines TRBV14 with TRBJ2-7; maybe TRBD2 (5 bases). The CDR3 length is 15 residues. Germline lookup yields CDR1 SGHDN and CDR2 FVKESK. V was shortened by 3 bases and J by 0 bases, with 12 bases between the two germline ends. CDR3 in amino acids: CASSQRAPVSYEQYF. The CDR3 nucleotides read TGTGCCAGCAGCCAGCGGGCTCCCGTCTCCTACGAGCAGTACTTC. The full variable domain, with the rest looked up from reference TRBV14 and TRBJ2-7, is EAGVTQFPSHSVIEKGQTVTLRCDPISGHDNLYWYRRVMGKEIKFLLHFVKESKQDESGMPNNRFLAERTGGTYSTLKVQPAELEDSGVYFCASSQRAPVSYEQYFGPGTRLTVT.